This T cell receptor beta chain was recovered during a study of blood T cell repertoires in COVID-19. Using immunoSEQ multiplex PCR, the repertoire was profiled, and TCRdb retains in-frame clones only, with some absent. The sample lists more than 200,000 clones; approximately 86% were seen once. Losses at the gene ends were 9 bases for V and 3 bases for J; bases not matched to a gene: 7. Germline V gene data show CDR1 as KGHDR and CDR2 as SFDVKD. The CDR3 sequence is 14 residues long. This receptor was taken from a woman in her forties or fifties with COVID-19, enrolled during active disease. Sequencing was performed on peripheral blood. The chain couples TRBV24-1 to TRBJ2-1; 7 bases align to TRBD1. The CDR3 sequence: CATEGGMVYNEQFF. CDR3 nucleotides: TGTGCCACCGAAGGGGGCATGGTCTACAATGAGCAGTTCTTC.